Listed below are T cell receptor beta chains from one sample, sequenced in a study of T cells in localized non-small cell lung cancer. Sequencing used immunoSEQ multiplex PCR; TCRdb keeps in-frame clones, though not all of them. The table has tens of thousands of clones, more than 90% seen once. The material sequenced was peripheral blood, taken before any cancer treatment. These receptors originate from a female donor aged 60 or older with stage I lung adenocarcinoma. CDR3s include the opening cysteine and the closing phenylalanine or tryptophan. The D gene is left open where the match is weak.

v_gene	d_gene	j_gene	CDR3aa
TRBV7-9	.	TRBJ1-5	CASSLGGLQPQHF
TRBV9	.	TRBJ1-3	CASSVDPGDDSGNTIYF
TRBV28	.	TRBJ1-5	CASNLLRKYQPQHF
TRBV18	.	TRBJ2-1	CASSLGEPGPFF
TRBV7-9	TRBD2	TRBJ2-7	CASSLTLAGDYEQYF
TRBV21-1	.	TRBJ1-6	CASSKNEGSGAAGEEENSPLHF
TRBV5-6	TRBD2	TRBJ2-2	CASSGGGPNTGELFF
TRBV7-2	.	TRBJ1-1	CASSFRTSNTEAFF
TRBV5-6	.	TRBJ1-2	CASSLDRRTNYGYTF
TRBV5-1	TRBD1	TRBJ2-5	CASQIDRASTPETQYF
TRBV7-9	TRBD1	TRBJ1-5	CASSLDTGVVQPQHF
TRBV6-1	.	TRBJ1-1	CASSEGHGRTEAFF
TRBV6-5	.	TRBJ1-1	CASSYKWVPNTEAFF
TRBV7-9	.	TRBJ2-3	CASSLADTQYF
TRBV10-3	.	TRBJ1-2	CAISRASVEDYGYTF
TRBV13	.	TRBJ2-4	CASSLVSNGDIQYF
TRBV19	.	TRBJ1-1	CASSTTGDTEAFF
TRBV7-6	TRBD2	TRBJ2-7	CASGLAGYEQYF
TRBV6-5	.	TRBJ2-5	CASSRLINQETQYF
TRBV9	.	TRBJ1-6	CASSASSYNSPLHF
TRBV6-1	TRBD2	TRBJ2-1	CASSEVPAGGRDEQFF
TRBV6-5	TRBD1	TRBJ1-2	CATGQGPYGYTF
TRBV7-9	.	TRBJ2-5	CASSDPSARVQETQYF
TRBV28	TRBD1	TRBJ1-5	CASSSTGLGDQPQHF